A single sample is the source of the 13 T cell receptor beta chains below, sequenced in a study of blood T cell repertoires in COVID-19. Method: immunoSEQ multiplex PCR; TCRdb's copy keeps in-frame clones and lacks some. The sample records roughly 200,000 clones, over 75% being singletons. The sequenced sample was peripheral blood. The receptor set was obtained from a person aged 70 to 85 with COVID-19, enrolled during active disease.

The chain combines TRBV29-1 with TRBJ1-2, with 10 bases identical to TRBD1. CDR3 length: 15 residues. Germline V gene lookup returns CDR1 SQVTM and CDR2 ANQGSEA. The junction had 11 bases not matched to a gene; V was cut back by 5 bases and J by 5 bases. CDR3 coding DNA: TGCAGCGTTTCTCCCGGACAGGGGGAATGGTATGGCTACACCTTC. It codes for CSVSPGQGEWYGYTF.

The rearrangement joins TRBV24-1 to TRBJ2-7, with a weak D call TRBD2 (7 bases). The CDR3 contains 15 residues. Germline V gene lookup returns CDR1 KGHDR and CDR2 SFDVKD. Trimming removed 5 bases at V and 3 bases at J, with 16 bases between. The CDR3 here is CATSGGAGEGYEQYF. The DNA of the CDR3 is TGTGCCACCAGTGGGGGCGCAGGGGAGGGCTACGAGCAGTACTTC.

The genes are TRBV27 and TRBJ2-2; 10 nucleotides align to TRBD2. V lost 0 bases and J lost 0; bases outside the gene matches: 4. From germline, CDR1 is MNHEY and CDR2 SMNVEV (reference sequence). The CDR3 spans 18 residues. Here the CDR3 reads CASSLSPGTSANTGELFF. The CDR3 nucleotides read TGTGCCAGCAGTTTATCTCCCGGGACTAGCGCGAACACCGGGGAGCTGTTTTTT.

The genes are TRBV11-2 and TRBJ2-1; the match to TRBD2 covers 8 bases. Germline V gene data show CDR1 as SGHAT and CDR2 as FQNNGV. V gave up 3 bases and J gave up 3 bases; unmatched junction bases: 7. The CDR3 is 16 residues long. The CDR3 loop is CASSFLRGTSYNEQFF. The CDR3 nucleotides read TGTGCCAGCAGCTTCTTGCGGGGGACTAGCTACAATGAGCAGTTCTTC.

The CDR3 reads CASSVQEGYYGYTF. CDR3 coding DNA: TGTGCCAGCAGTGTTCAGGAGGGGTATTATGGCTACACCTTC. The rearrangement joins TRBV2 to TRBJ1-2, with D maybe TRBD1 (5 bases). Germline V gene sequence: CDR1 SNHLY, CDR2 FYNNEI. CDR3 length: 14 residues. V lost 4 bases to trimming and J lost 5 bases, with 14 bases between them. Using reference TRBV2 and TRBJ1-2 for the parts outside the CDR3, the full variable domain is EPEVTQTPSHQVTQMGQEVILRCVPISNHLYFYWYRQILGQKVEFLVSFYNNEISEKSEIFDDQFSVERPDGSNFTLKIRSTKLEDSAMYFCASSVQEGYYGYTFGSGTRLTVV.

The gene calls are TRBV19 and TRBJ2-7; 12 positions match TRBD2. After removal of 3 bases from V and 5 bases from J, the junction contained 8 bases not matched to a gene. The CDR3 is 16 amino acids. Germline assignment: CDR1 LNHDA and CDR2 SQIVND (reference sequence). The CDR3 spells CASSIWTSGAQNEQYF. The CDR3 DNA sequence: TGTGCCAGTAGTATCTGGACTAGCGGGGCCCAAAACGAGCAGTACTTC.

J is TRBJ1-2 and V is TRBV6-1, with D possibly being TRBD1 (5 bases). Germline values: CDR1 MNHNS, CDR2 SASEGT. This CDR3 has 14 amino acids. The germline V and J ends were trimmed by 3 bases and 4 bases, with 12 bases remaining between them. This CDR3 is CASSDQGVFYGYTF. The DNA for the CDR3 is TGTGCCAGCAGTGATCAGGGTGTCTTCTATGGCTACACCTTC.

The CDR3 DNA sequence: TGTGCCAGCAGTTTAGTAGCGGGCCCGTACGAGCAGTACTTC. This translates into CASSLVAGPYEQYF. The chain uses TRBV28 and TRBJ2-7; the match to TRBD2 covers 7 bases. The CDR3 has 14 amino acids. Losses at the gene ends were 2 bases for V and 4 bases for J; bases not matched to a gene: 5. Looked up from germline, CDR1 is MDHEN and CDR2 is SYDVKM.

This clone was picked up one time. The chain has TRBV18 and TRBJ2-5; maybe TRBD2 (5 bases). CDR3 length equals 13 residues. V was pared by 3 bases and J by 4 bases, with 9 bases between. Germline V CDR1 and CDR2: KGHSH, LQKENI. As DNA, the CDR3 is TGTGCCAGCTCACCGGGAGTAGGAGAGACCCAGTACTTC. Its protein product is CASSPGVGETQYF.

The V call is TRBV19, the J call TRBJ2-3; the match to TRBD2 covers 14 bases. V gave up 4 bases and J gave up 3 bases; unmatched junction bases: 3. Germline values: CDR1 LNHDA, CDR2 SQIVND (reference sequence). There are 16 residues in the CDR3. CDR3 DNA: TGTGCCAGTAGTACCCGGACTAGCGGGAGGACAGATACGCAGTATTTT. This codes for CASSTRTSGRTDTQYF.

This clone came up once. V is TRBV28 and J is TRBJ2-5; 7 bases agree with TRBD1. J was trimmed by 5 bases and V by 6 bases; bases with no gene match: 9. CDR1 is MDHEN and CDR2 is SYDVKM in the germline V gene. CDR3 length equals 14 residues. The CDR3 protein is CASRRDRVLETQYF. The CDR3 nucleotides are TGTGCCAGCAGGAGAGACAGGGTTCTTGAGACCCAGTACTTC.

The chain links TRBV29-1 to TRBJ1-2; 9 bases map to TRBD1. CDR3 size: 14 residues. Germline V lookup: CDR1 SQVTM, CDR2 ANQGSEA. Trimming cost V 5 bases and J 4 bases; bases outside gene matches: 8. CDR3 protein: CSVITGGEGYGYTF. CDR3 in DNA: TGCAGCGTTATTACAGGGGGCGAGGGCTATGGCTACACCTTC.

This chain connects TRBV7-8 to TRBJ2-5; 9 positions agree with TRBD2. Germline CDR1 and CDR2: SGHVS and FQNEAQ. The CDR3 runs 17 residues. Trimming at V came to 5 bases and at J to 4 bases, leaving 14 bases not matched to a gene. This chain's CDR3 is CASSPVGGRAGIETQYF. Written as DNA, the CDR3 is TGTGCCAGCAGCCCCGTTGGCGGGAGGGCCGGAATAGAGACCCAGTACTTC.